This record covers a single T cell receptor beta chain. Germline CDR1 LNHDA, CDR2 SQIVND (reference sequence). The trim removed 4 bases at V and 0 bases at J, leaving 9 bases unmatched. There are 17 residues in the CDR3. The source of the sample is a study of T-cell memory formation after mild COVID-19. TCRdb called the 5' RACE reads again in MiXCR, with one record for every CDR3 protein. In the table there are fewer than 300,000 distinct CDR3 sequences, 16% of which are singletons. J is TRBJ1-1 and V is TRBV19; 9 bases are shared with TRBD1. The sequence was collected from a man younger than 35 who had mild COVID-19 (a few samples of this study predate the infection). Cell type and time point are not known. What was sequenced was PBMCs or a T cell subset sorted from them (not recorded which). CDR3 bases: TGTGCCAGTAGTACAAACAGGGGGCCCAACTTGAACACTGAAGCTTTCTTT. Its translation: CASSTNRGPNLNTEAFF.